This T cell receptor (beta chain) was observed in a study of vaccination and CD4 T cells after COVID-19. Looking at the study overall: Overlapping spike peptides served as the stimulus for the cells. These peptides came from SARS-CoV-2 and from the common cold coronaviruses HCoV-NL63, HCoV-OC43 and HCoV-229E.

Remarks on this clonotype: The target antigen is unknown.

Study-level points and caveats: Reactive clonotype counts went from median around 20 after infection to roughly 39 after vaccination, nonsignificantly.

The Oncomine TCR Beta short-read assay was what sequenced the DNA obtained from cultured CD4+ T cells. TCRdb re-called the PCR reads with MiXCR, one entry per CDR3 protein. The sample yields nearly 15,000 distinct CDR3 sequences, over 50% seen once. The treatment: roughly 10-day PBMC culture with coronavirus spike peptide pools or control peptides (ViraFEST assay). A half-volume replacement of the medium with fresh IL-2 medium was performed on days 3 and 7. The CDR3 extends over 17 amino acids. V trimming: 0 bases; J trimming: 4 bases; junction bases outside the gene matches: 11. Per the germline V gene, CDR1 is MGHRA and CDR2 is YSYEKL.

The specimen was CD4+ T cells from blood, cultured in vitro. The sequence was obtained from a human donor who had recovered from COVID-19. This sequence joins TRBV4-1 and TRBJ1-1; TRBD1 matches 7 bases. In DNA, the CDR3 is TGCGCCAGCAGCCAAGACTCTGGGACAGCTGGTATCACTGAAGCTTTCTTT. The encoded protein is CASSQDSGTAGITEAFF.